This T cell receptor (beta chain) was observed in a study of shared clonotypes between healthy human individuals. Study outcomes and limitations: The authors expected sequencing depth to affect clonotype sharing among donors. Naive CD4 clonotype sharing across four donors was approximately 5%. Despite large depth, rarefaction showed incomplete sorted-subset sequencing.

For this clone: Its target is unknown.

Donors had no recently reported acute infections or vaccinations and were HIV-negative. CDR3 length: 13 residues. The V gene's germline CDR1 is SQVTM and CDR2 ANQGSEA. TCRdb keeps only in-frame clones here, not all; method: immunoSEQ multiplex PCR. The sample contains 2,500,000 or so clones, 93% of which appear only once. The V and J genes are TRBV29-1 and TRBJ2-2, with D possibly being TRBD2 (6 bases). This receptor was identified in a man younger than 35 in good health. Some clones in this sample may be carry-over from other donors' samples. What was sequenced was naive CD4+ T cells from PBMCs. Subset given: CD45RA+ positively selected. The CDR3 coding sequence is TGCAGTCTTGGGGACTCCCATACCGGGGAGCTGTTTTTT. Translation gives CSLGDSHTGELFF.